The 10 T cell receptor beta chains presented below share a single source sample, sequenced in a study of blood T cell repertoires in COVID-19. The assay was immunoSEQ multiplex PCR, and TCRdb's table has in-frame clones only and misses some. In the table there are under 200,000 clones, approximately 87% of which are singletons. Source material: peripheral blood. All receptors come from a woman in her seventies with COVID-19, enrolled during active disease.

The chain recombines TRBV30 with TRBJ1-4; no clear D. Germline-derived CDR1 and CDR2 are GTSNPN and SVGIG (reference sequence). Trimming took off 1 base at V and 8 bases at J, with 5 bases between the two ends. This CDR3 is 11 amino acids long. CDR3 loop: CAWSEPEKLFF. The CDR3 bases are TGTGCCTGGAGTGAGCCGGAAAAACTGTTTTTT.

This clone has a single count. V and J are TRBV5-1 and TRBJ1-3; no clear D. CDR1 SGHRS and CDR2 YFSETQ come from the germline V gene. CDR3 length: 15 residues. V was pared by 4 bases and J by 0 bases, with 11 bases between. The CDR3 protein is CASSAAVSSGNTIYF. The CDR3 DNA is TGCGCCAGCAGCGCGGCGGTGAGCTCTGGAAACACCATATATTTT.

The chain links TRBV5-4 to TRBJ2-2, with TRBD2 matching 14 bases. Germline CDR1 reads SGHNT; CDR2 reads YYREEE (reference sequence). Trimming removed 4 bases from V and 5 bases from J; junction bases left unmatched: 4. This CDR3 has 16 residues. CDR3 DNA sequence: TGTGCCAGCAGCCAGGGACTAGCGGGGGTGACCGGGGAGCTGTTTTTT. The encoded protein is CASSQGLAGVTGELFF. The full variable domain, completed using reference TRBV5-4 and TRBJ2-2, is ETGVTQSPTHLIKTRGQQVTLRCSSQSGHNTVSWYQQALGQGPQFIFQYYREEENGRGNFPPRFSGLQFPNYSSELNVNALELDDSALYLCASSQGLAGVTGELFFGEGSRLTVL.

This chain links TRBV4-1 with TRBJ2-5; D is undetermined. The CDR3 runs 14 residues. V lost 3 bases, J lost 3 bases, and 11 bases lay in between. Germline loops: CDR1 MGHRA, CDR2 YSYEKL. This CDR3 reads CASSQVVAEETQYF. CDR3 DNA: TGCGCCAGCAGCCAGGTGGTGGCGGAAGAGACCCAGTACTTC.

The chain employs TRBV24-1 and TRBJ1-2; 10 bases align to TRBD1. Germline V gene data show CDR1 as KGHDR and CDR2 as SFDVKD. This CDR3 contains 15 residues. V was clipped by 3 bases and J by 2 bases; unmatched bases: 2. The CDR3 region is CATSDQTGGNYGYTF. Written as DNA, the CDR3 is TGTGCCACCAGTGATCAGACAGGGGGCAACTATGGCTACACCTTC.

The J gene is TRBJ2-1, the V gene TRBV7-2, with 7 bases identical to TRBD2. The length of the CDR3 is 12 residues. V lost 5 bases to trimming and J lost 12 bases; unmatched junction nucleotides: 7. CDR1 is SGHTA, CDR2 FQGNSA, per germline. The CDR3: CASSAGGGGQFF. Written as DNA, the CDR3 is TGTGCCAGCAGCGCGGGCGGGGGAGGGCAGTTCTTC. The full variable domain, its missing parts supplied by reference TRBV7-2 and TRBJ2-1, is GAGVSQSPSNKVTEKGKDVELRCDPISGHTALYWYRQSLGQGLEFLIYFQGNSAPDKSGLPSDRFSAERTGGSVSTLTIQRTQQEDSAVYLCASSAGGGGQFFGPGTRLTVL.

The chain recombines TRBV5-1 with TRBJ1-4; 9 bases align to TRBD1. The V gene end was trimmed by 4 bases and the J gene end by 7 bases; junction bases not matched to a gene: 11. Germline V lookup: CDR1 SGHRS, CDR2 YFSETQ. The CDR3 spans 16 residues. The CDR3 nucleotides are TGCGCCAGCAGCGCGGGACAGGGAGTGGGGAGTGAAAAACTGTTTTTT. Translated, it gives CASSAGQGVGSEKLFF.

The V call is TRBV7-2, the J call TRBJ1-2, with 9 nucleotides matching TRBD1. This CDR3 region has 15 residues. Germline V CDR1 and CDR2: SGHTA, FQGNSA. The junction had 10 bases not matched to a gene; V was cut back by 4 bases and J by 7 bases. CDR3 coding DNA: TGTGCCAGCAGCTCCTCCGGGACAGGGTTTGGTGGCTACACCTTC. Translating gives CASSSSGTGFGGYTF.

The chain joins TRBV6-5 to TRBJ1-4; D call uncertain. The ends were cut back, 7 bases at V and 4 bases at J, with 13 bases in the middle. The CDR3 is made up of 14 amino acids. The V gene's germline CDR1 is MNHEY and CDR2 SVGAGI. CDR3 sequence (DNA): TGTGCCAGCAATAACAGAAAGATTAATGAAAAACTGTTTTTT. The encoded protein is CASNNRKINEKLFF.

This clone was counted once. J is TRBJ2-3 and V is TRBV4-1; a possible D gene is TRBD2 (5 bases). The CDR3 runs 15 residues. The V and J ends lost 1 base and 0 bases respectively, with 8 bases between them. Germline CDR1 MGHRA, CDR2 YSYEKL. The CDR3 is CASSQAQRSTDTQYF. For the CDR3, the DNA is TGCGCCAGCAGCCAAGCCCAGCGGAGCACAGATACGCAGTATTTT.